This entry is about one T cell receptor beta chain. Its antigen is unknown. Together with a sample-barcoded 5' primer, a J-beta primer mix was included in a second PCR lasting about 7 to 11 cycles. TCRdb re-derived calls from the 5' RACE reads in MiXCR, one entry per CDR3 protein. This table has 1.5 million to 1.8 million distinct CDR3 sequences, 35% to 45% appearing once. This specimen belongs to a study of blood T cells in healthy people across ages. General observations from the study: Donors of long life had a larger count of naive CD4+ cells and greater diversity than aged donors.

V trimming: 4 bases; J trimming: 11 bases; junction bases outside the gene matches: 22. CDR3 length: 18 amino acids. In germline, CDR1 is KGHDR, CDR2 SFDVKD. The receptor was derived from a woman aged 18-29 years in good health. The specimen sequenced was blood. The J gene is TRBJ2-5, the V gene TRBV24-1, with 9 bases matching TRBD2. For the CDR3, the DNA is TGTGCCACCAGTGACCCCCGGCTAGCGGGATTAAAGGACAATGAGCAGTACTTC. This translates into CATSDPRLAGLKDNEQYF.